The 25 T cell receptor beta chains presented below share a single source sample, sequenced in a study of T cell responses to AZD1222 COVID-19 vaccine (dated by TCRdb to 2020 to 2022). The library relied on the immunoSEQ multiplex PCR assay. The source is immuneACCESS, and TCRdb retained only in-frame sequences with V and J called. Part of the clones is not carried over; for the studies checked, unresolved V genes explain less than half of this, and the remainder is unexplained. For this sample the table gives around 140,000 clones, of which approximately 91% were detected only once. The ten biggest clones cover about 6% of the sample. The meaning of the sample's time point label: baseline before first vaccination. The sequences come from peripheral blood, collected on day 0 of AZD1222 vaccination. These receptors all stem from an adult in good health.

CDR3 sequence reads: CASSHGTGGSSYEQYF. CDR3 bases: TGTGCCAGCAGCCACGGGACAGGGGGAAGCTCCTACGAGCAGTACTTC. This chain joins TRBV3-1 (or the pseudogene TRBV3-2) and TRBJ2-7, with 11 nucleotides matching TRBD1. CDR3 size: 16 residues. V shed 3 bases, J shed 0 bases, and the junction held 4 bases outside the gene matches. Germline V gene data show CDR1 as LGHDT and CDR2 as YNNKEL (reference sequence).

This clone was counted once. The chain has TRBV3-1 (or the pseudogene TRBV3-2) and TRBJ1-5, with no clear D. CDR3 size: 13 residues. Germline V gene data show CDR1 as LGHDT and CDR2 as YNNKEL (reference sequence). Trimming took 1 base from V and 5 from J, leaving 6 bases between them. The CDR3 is CASSQGRDQPQHF. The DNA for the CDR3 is TGTGCCAGCAGCCAAGGAAGAGATCAGCCCCAGCATTTT.

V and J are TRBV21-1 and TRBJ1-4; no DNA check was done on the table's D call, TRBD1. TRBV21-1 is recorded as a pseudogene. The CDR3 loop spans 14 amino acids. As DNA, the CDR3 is TGTGCCGCTGGGGACCGACAGGGGAAAGAAAAACTGTTTTTT. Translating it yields CAAGDRQGKEKLFF.

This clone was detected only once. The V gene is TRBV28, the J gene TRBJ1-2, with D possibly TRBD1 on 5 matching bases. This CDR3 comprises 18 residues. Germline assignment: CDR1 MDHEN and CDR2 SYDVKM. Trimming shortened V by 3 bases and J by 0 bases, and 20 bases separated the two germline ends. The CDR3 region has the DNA TGTGCCAGCAGTTTCGGGGACTCCGCCTACGGTGCTAACTATGGCTACACCTTC. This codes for CASSFGDSAYGANYGYTF.

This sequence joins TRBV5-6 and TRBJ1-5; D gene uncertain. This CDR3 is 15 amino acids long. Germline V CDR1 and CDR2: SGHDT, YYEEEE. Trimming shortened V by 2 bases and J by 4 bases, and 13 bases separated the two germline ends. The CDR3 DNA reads TGTGCCAGCAGCTTACGGACGGTCACAAATCAGCCCCAGCATTTT. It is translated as CASSLRTVTNQPQHF.

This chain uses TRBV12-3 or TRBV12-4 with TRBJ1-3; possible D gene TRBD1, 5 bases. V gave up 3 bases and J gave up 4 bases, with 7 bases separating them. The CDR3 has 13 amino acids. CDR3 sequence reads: CASSLGHGNTIYF. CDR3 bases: TGTGCCAGCAGTTTGGGGCACGGAAACACCATATATTTT.

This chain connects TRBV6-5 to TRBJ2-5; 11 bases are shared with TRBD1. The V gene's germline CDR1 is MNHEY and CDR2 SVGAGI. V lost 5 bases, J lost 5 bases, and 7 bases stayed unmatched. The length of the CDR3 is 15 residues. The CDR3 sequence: CASSPRTGGLETQYF. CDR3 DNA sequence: TGTGCCAGCAGTCCCCGGACAGGGGGCTTGGAGACCCAGTACTTC.

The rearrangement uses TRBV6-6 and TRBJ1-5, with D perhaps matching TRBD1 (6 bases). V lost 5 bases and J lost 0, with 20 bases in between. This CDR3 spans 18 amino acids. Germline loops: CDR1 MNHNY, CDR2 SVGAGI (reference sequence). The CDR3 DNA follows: TGTGCCAGCAGTCGCGCCCCCACAGGGCTCGCTAGCAATCAGCCCCAGCATTTT. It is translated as CASSRAPTGLASNQPQHF.

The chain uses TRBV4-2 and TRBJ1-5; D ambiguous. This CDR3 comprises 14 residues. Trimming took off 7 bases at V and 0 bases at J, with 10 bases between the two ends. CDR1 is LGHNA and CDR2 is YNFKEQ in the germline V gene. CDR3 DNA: TGTGCCAGCAACCCCACCGATAGCAATCAGCCCCAGCATTTT. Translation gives CASNPTDSNQPQHF.

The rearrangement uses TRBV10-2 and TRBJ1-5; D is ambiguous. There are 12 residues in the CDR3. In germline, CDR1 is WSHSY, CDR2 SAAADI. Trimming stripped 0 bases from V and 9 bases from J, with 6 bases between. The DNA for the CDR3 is TGCGCCAGCAGTGAGTCTGAGTGGCCCCAGCATTTT. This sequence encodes CASSESEWPQHF.

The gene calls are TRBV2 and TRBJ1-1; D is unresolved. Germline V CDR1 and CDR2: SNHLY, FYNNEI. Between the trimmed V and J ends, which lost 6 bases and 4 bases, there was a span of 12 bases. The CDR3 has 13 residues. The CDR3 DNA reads TGTGCCAGCAGATATCAGCTCCGCACTGAAGCTTTCTTT. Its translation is CASRYQLRTEAFF.

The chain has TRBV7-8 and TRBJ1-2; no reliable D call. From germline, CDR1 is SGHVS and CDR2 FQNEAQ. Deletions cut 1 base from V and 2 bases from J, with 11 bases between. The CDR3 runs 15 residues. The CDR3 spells CASSLVRQANYGYTF. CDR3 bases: TGTGCCAGCAGCTTAGTCAGGCAGGCCAACTATGGCTACACCTTC.

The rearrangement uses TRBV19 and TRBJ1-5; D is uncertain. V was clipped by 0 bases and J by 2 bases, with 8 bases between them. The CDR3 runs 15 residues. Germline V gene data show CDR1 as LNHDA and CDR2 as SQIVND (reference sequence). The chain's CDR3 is CASSIDRSRNQPQHF. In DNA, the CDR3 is TGTGCCAGTAGTATAGATCGTAGCCGCAATCAGCCCCAGCATTTT.

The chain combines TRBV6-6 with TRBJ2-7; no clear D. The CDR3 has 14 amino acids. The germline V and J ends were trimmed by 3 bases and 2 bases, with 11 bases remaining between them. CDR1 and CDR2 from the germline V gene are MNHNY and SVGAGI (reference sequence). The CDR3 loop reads CASSYGGTTYEQYF. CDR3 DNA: TGTGCCAGCAGTTATGGTGGAACTACCTACGAGCAGTACTTC.

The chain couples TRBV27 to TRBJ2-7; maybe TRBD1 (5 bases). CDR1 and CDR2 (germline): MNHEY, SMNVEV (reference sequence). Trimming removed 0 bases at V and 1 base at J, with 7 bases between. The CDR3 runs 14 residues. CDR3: CASSLSQESYEQYF. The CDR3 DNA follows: TGTGCCAGCAGTTTATCACAGGAGTCCTACGAGCAGTACTTC.

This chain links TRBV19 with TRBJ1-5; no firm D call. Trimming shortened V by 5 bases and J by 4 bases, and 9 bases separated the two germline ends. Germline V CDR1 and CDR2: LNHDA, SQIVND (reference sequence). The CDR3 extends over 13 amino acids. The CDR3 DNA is TGTGCCAGTAGTCCAGACCTGAATCAGCCCCAGCATTTT. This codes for CASSPDLNQPQHF.

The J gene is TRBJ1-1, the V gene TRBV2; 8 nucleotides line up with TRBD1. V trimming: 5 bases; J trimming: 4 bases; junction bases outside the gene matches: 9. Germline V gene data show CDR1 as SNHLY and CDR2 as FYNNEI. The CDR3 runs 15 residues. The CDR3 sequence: CASSFRQGAATEAFF. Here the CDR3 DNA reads TGTGCCAGCAGTTTCCGCCAGGGGGCGGCCACTGAAGCTTTCTTT.

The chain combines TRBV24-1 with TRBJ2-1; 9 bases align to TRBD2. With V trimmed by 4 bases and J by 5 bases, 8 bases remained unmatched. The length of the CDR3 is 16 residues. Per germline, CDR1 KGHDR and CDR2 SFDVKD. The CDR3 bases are TGTGCCACCAGTGACTCCAGCGGGGGGCCCGACAATGAGCAGTTCTTC. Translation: CATSDSSGGPDNEQFF.

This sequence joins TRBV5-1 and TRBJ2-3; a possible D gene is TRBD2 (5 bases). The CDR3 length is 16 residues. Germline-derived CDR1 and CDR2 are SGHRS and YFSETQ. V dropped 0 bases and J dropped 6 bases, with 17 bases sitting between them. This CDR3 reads CASSLVASPIRDTQYF. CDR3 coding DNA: TGCGCCAGCAGCTTGGTGGCTAGCCCTATTAGGGATACGCAGTATTTT.

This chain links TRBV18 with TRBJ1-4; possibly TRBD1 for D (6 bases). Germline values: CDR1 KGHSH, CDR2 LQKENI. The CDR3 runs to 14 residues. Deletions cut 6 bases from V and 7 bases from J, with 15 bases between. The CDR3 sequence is CASSPGGGSEKLFF. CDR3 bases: TGTGCCAGCTCCCCGGGAGGGGGTAGTGAAAAACTGTTTTTT.

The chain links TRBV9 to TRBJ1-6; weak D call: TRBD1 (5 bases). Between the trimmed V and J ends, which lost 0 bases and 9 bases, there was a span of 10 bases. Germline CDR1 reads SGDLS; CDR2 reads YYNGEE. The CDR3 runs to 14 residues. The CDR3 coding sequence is TGTGCCAGCAGCGTAGGCCAGGGCCCTTCACCCCTCCACTTT. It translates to CASSVGQGPSPLHF.

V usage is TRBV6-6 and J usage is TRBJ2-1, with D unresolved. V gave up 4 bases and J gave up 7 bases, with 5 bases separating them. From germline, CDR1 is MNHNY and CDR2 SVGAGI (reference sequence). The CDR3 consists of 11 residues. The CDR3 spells CASSLVNEQFF. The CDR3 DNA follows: TGTGCCAGCAGTTTGGTGAATGAGCAGTTCTTC.

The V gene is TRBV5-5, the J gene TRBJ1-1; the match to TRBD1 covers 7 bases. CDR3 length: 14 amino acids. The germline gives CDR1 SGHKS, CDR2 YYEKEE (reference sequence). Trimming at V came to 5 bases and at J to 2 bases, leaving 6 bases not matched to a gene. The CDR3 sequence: CASRQAGGNTEAFF. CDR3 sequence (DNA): TGTGCCAGCAGACAGGCAGGGGGTAACACTGAAGCTTTCTTT.

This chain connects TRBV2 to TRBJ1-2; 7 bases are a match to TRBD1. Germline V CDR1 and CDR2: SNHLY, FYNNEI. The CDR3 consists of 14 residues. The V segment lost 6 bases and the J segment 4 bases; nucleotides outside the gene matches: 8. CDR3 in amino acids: CASRMGDSSYGYTF. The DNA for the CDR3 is TGTGCCAGCAGGATGGGGGACAGCTCCTATGGCTACACCTTC.

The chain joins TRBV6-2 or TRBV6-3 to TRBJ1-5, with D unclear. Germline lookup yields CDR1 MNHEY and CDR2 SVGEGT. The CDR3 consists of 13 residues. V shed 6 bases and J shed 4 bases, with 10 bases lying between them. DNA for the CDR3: TGTGCCAGCAGCCAGTATCTAAATCAGCCCCAGCATTTT. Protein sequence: CASSQYLNQPQHF.